Described below is a single T cell receptor beta chain sequence and its context. Measured with immunoSEQ multiplex PCR; TCRdb has only the in-frame clones, and not every one. The profile covers approximately 760,000 clones, with around 85% appearing a single time and around 0.0099% taken by the ten largest. This entry is derived from a study of shared T cell receptors in the human thymus. CDR3 size: 14 residues. The germline V and J ends were trimmed by 0 bases and 5 bases, with 11 bases remaining between them. CDR1 is LGHNT and CDR2 is FRNRAP in the germline V gene. This same sample was also taken into another study, of human thymus T cells. Turning to that study: Donation came from healthy Finnish infants having corrective surgery for congenital heart defects. Resections removed during corrective heart surgery provided the thymus tissue used.

The rearrangement joins TRBV12-5 to TRBJ2-7, with unresolved D. Sequencing was performed on thymocytes. The receptor was derived from a girl less than two years old with a congenital heart defect. The CDR3 bases are TGTGCTAGTGGTTTGGTAACGCTAACCCACGAGCAGTACTTC. It translates to CASGLVTLTHEQYF.